The 8 T cell receptor beta chains below come from one sample, sequenced in a study of OX40 agonist ivuxolimab in advanced cancers. Measured with immunoSEQ multiplex PCR; TCRdb has only the in-frame clones, and not every one. Of under 95,000 clones in the sample, 70% to 90% were seen once. Sequencing used CD4+ or CD8+ T cells sorted from blood, obtained in a trial of the OX40 agonist ivuxolimab. These receptors were taken from an adult with an advanced solid tumor such as melanoma, head and neck, liver or kidney cancer.

V usage is TRBV18 and J usage is TRBJ2-5; D not resolved. Germline assignment: CDR1 KGHSH and CDR2 LQKENI. The V gene lost 2 bases and the J gene lost 2 bases, with 6 bases spanning the gap. CDR3 length equals 13 residues. DNA of the CDR3: TGTGCCAGCTCACCAAACGGACAAGAGACCCAGTACTTC. This gives the protein CASSPNGQETQYF. The variable domain in full, with the rest retrieved from reference TRBV18 and TRBJ2-5, is NAGVMQNPRHLVRRRGQEARLRCSPMKGHSHVYWYRQLPEEGLKFMVYLQKENIIDESGMPKERFSAEFPKEGPSILRIQQVVRGDSAAYFCASSPNGQETQYFGPGTRLLVL.

V usage is TRBV7-7 and J usage is TRBJ1-2; maybe TRBD1 (6 bases). This CDR3 spans 13 amino acids. The germline V and J ends were trimmed by 10 bases and 2 bases, with 14 bases remaining between them. Germline loops: CDR1 SSHAT, CDR2 FNYEAQ (reference sequence). CDR3 amino acids: CATHRVENYGYTF. DNA for the CDR3: TGTGCCACACACAGGGTGGAAAACTATGGCTACACCTTC.

The CDR3: CAISGIGNTGELFF. The CDR3 coding sequence is TGTGCCATCAGTGGCATTGGGAACACCGGGGAGCTGTTTTTT. The chain recombines TRBV10-3 with TRBJ2-2, with D unclear. CDR1 and CDR2 (germline): ENHRY, SYGVKD. V was shortened by 4 bases and J by 1 base, with 7 bases between the two germline ends. The length of the CDR3 is 14 residues.

The chain uses TRBV5-1 and TRBJ2-1; 8 nucleotides agree with TRBD2. The CDR3 spans 14 residues. J was trimmed by 0 bases and V by 5 bases; bases with no gene match: 1. Germline CDR1 and CDR2: SGHRS and YFSETQ. The CDR3 DNA reads TGCGCCAGCAGACTAGCGGACTCCTACAATGAGCAGTTCTTC. Translation: CASRLADSYNEQFF.

V and J are TRBV7-9 and TRBJ1-3; D not resolved. Germline V gene lookup returns CDR1 SEHNR and CDR2 FQNEAQ (reference sequence). There are 15 residues in the CDR3. Trimming removed 1 base at V and 2 bases at J, with 9 bases between. The DNA for the CDR3 is TGTGCCAGCAGCTTAGGGACCGACGCTGGAAACACCATATATTTT. It specifies CASSLGTDAGNTIYF.

This clone has a handful of counts. The chain recombines TRBV27 with TRBJ2-5; TRBD2 agrees at 10 bases. This CDR3 spans 14 amino acids. CDR1 is MNHEY, CDR2 SMNVEV, per germline (reference sequence). Trimming removed 4 bases from V and 5 bases from J; junction bases left unmatched: 4. Written as DNA, the CDR3 is TGTGCCAGCAGTTCCCTAGCGGGAGAGGAGACCCAGTACTTC. Translated, it gives CASSSLAGEETQYF.

V usage is TRBV7-2 and J usage is TRBJ2-5, with D uncertain. Germline V gene sequence: CDR1 SGHTA, CDR2 FQGNSA. CDR3 length equals 14 residues. V lost 1 base, J lost 2 bases, and 8 bases lay in between. For the CDR3, the DNA is TGTGCCAGCAGCTTAGACTTGAGTCAAGAGACCCAGTACTTC. This codes for CASSLDLSQETQYF.

Only one count was recorded for this clone. The rearrangement links TRBV19 to TRBJ1-2, with D maybe TRBD1 (5 bases). Trimming took off 5 bases at V and 4 bases at J, with 14 bases between the two ends. The length of the CDR3 is 14 residues. Germline V CDR1 and CDR2: LNHDA, SQIVND (reference sequence). The CDR3 protein is CASSSGRDLYGYTF. The CDR3 DNA sequence: TGTGCCAGTAGTTCAGGGAGGGATCTCTATGGCTACACCTTC.